Detailed here is one T cell receptor (beta chain). The record originates from a study of T cells after somatic rescue of genetic block. Germline CDR1 and CDR2: WSHSY and SAAADI. The CDR3 is 12 amino acids. Trimming left V 6 bases short and J 7 bases short, with 9 bases between. Clones were sequenced by immunoSEQ multiplex PCR, and TCRdb holds only the in-frame ones, with some missing. The sample comprises tens of thousands of clones, more than 75% of which are singletons, and around 2.8% rests with the top ten. The receptor was derived from a man younger than 45. Input material: peripheral blood mononuclear cells (PBMCs). The chain joins TRBV10-2 to TRBJ2-2, with no clear D. The CDR3 DNA reads as TGCGCCAGCAGGGTCGGCGGCGGGGAGCTGTTTTTT. Encoded protein: CASRVGGGELFF.